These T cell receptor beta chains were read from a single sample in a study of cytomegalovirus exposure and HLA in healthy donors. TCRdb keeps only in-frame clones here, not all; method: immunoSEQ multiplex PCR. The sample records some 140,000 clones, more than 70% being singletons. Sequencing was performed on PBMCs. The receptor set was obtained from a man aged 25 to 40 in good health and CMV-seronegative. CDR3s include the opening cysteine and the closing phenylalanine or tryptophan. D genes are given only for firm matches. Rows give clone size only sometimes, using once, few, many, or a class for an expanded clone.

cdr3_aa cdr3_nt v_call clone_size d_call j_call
CASSVSQGGGNTIYF TGTGCCAGCTCTGTTTCGCAGGGCGGAGGAAACACCATATATTTT TRBV18 - - TRBJ1-3
CASSKSTGTDTQYF TGTGCCAGCAGTAAATCGACAGGGACGGATACGCAGTATTTT TRBV6-4 once TRBD1 TRBJ2-3
CASSKTGYAAGELFF TGTGCCAGCAGTAAGACAGGGTATGCCGCCGGGGAGCTGTTTTTT TRBV25-1 - TRBD1 TRBJ2-2
CASSQGRESSYEQYF TGTGCCAGCAGTCAAGGACGGGAGAGCTCCTACGAGCAGTACTTC TRBV27 - - TRBJ2-7
CASSQEWAGSAHNEQFF TGCGCCAGCAGCCAAGAGTGGGCGGGATCGGCCCACAATGAGCAGTTCTTC TRBV4-1 - - TRBJ2-1
CASIRDRSAYEQYF TGTGCCAGCATCAGGGACAGGTCCGCCTACGAGCAGTACTTC TRBV6-1 - TRBD1 TRBJ2-7
CASSYAGGWQNYGYTF TGTGCCAGCAGTTACGCCGGGGGGTGGCAGAACTATGGCTACACCTTC TRBV6-5 - - TRBJ1-2
CASSRTTSQEQYF TGCGCCAGCAGCCGAACGACTAGTCAGGAGCAGTACTTC TRBV5-1 few - TRBJ2-7
CASSPDRVNTEAFF TGTGCCAGCAGCCCGGACAGGGTGAACACTGAAGCTTTCTTT TRBV11-1 - TRBD1 TRBJ1-1
CASSSGQGTYEQYF TGTGCCAGCAGCTCCGGACAGGGTACCTACGAGCAGTACTTC TRBV11-1 - TRBD1 TRBJ2-7
CATKGDQGAPHEQFF TGTGCCACCAAGGGGGACCAGGGGGCTCCCCATGAGCAGTTCTTC TRBV2 - TRBD1 TRBJ2-1
CAWSARLIAKNIQYF TGTGCCTGGAGTGCCCGGTTGATAGCCAAAAACATTCAGTACTTC TRBV30 few - TRBJ2-4
CASSGASGSRDTQYF TGTGCCAGCAGTGGTGCTAGCGGGAGTAGAGATACGCAGTATTTT TRBV2 - TRBD2 TRBJ2-3
CASSTSGRFSDTQYF TGTGCCAGCTCAACTAGCGGGAGGTTCTCAGATACGCAGTATTTT TRBV6-1 few TRBD2 TRBJ2-3
CASSVSDQPQHF TGTGCCAGCAGTGTAAGCGATCAGCCCCAGCATTTT TRBV6-1 - - TRBJ1-5
CASSLEGGYTEAFF TGTGCCAGCAGCTTAGAGGGGGGGTACACTGAAGCTTTCTTT TRBV7-2 - - TRBJ1-1
CASSLDRGSEQYF TGTGCCAGCAGCTTAGACCGGGGGAGCGAGCAGTACTTC TRBV11-2 - - TRBJ2-7
CASSLTGTRNQPQHF TGCGCCAGCAGCTTGACCGGGACACGAAATCAGCCCCAGCATTTT TRBV5-1 - - TRBJ1-5
CAIRRTSDSYEQYF TGTGCCATCAGGCGGACTAGCGACTCCTACGAGCAGTACTTC TRBV10-3 - TRBD2 TRBJ2-7
CASSYLGAMNTEAFF TGTGCCAGCAGTTATTTGGGGGCTATGAACACTGAAGCTTTCTTT TRBV6-5 once - TRBJ1-1
CASSPEGARSYNEQFF TGTGCCAGCAGCCCCGAGGGGGCCCGCTCCTACAATGAGCAGTTCTTC TRBV7-6 - TRBD1 TRBJ2-1
CAGGDSNTGELFF TGTGCCGGAGGGGACTCGAACACCGGGGAGCTGTTTTTT TRBV19 few - TRBJ2-2
CASSELSYEQYF TGTGCCAGCAGTGAATTGAGCTACGAGCAGTACTTC TRBV2 - - TRBJ2-7
CASSSTAATYNEQFF TGTGCCAGCAGCTCGACGGCGGCTACTTACAATGAGCAGTTCTTC TRBV7-8 - - TRBJ2-1
CASSLDRAGTEAFF TGTGCCAGTAGTTTAGACAGGGCTGGCACTGAAGCTTTCTTT TRBV19 - TRBD1 TRBJ1-1
CASSLEGSLGIDTQYF TGTGCCAGCAGTTTAGAGGGCAGTCTAGGAATCGATACGCAGTATTTT TRBV28 - - TRBJ2-3
CAILGGNNQPQHF TGTGCCATATTGGGGGGGAACAATCAGCCCCAGCATTTT TRBV28 - - TRBJ1-5
CASSVQGTLNTEAFF TGTGCCAGCAGTGTACAGGGGACCTTGAACACTGAAGCTTTCTTT TRBV2 - TRBD1 TRBJ1-1
CASSQQPGQGSSGYTF TGCGCCAGCAGCCAGCAACCGGGACAGGGTTCTTCTGGCTACACCTTC TRBV4-1 once TRBD1 TRBJ1-2
CASSQGGTGTGELFF TGTGCCAGTAGTCAGGGGGGGACAGGCACCGGGGAGCTGTTTTTT TRBV19 few - TRBJ2-2
CASSLSREEKLFF TGTGCCAGCAGTTTAAGCAGGGAAGAAAAACTGTTTTTT TRBV27 - - TRBJ1-4
CASRVLAGGETQYF TGTGCCAGCCGAGTCCTAGCGGGTGGCGAGACCCAGTACTTC TRBV28 - TRBD2 TRBJ2-5